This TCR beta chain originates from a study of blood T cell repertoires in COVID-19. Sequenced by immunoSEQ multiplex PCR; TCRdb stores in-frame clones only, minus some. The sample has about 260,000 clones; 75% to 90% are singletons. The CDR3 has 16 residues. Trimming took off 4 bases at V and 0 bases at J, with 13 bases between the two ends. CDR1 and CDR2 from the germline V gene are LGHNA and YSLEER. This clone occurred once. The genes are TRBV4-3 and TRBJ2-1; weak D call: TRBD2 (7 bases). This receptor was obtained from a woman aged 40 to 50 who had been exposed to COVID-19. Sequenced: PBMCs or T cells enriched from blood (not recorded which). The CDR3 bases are TGCGCCAGCAGCCCGAGGGGGGGTGGCTCCTACAATGAGCAGTTCTTC. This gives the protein CASSPRGGGSYNEQFF.